Below are 27 T cell receptor beta chains sequenced from a single sample in a study of chemoradiotherapy in HPV16-positive cancers. Only in-frame clones appear in the TCRdb table, and some are missing; sequencing was by immunoSEQ multiplex PCR. Among around 870 clones listed, approximately 89% were seen once. Sample: tumor tissue, taken from a patient who underwent chemoradiotherapy. Receptor source: a human donor with HPV-associated anogenital cancer.

V and J are TRBV14 and TRBJ2-7; 8 positions match TRBD2. The CDR3 sequence is 15 residues long. The germline V gene has CDR1 SGHDN and CDR2 FVKESK. V shed 2 bases and J 4 bases; nucleotides not matched to a gene: 7. The CDR3 here is CASSQPTSGDYEQYF. The CDR3 region has the DNA TGTGCCAGCAGCCAACCTACTAGCGGAGATTACGAGCAGTACTTC.

This chain links TRBV29-1 with TRBJ2-7; 8 bases match TRBD1. Germline assignment: CDR1 SQVTM and CDR2 ANQGSEA. V lost 4 bases, J lost 7 bases, and 12 bases stayed unmatched. This CDR3 is built from 14 residues. The CDR3 sequence is CSVGSGQGGYEQYF. The DNA of the CDR3 is TGCAGCGTTGGATCAGGACAGGGAGGATATGAGCAGTACTTC.

The rearrangement links TRBV2 to TRBJ2-3; TRBD1 matches 9 bases. Germline CDR1 SNHLY, CDR2 FYNNEI. The CDR3 totals 14 residues. The V gene end was trimmed by 2 bases and the J gene end by 7 bases; junction bases not matched to a gene: 4. CDR3: CASSERDRDYTQYF. The CDR3 nucleotides are TGTGCCAGCAGTGAACGGGACAGGGATTATACGCAGTATTTT.

V usage is TRBV4-2 and J usage is TRBJ2-7; 11 bases are a match to TRBD2. Trimming took 0 bases from V and 0 from J; bases not matched to a gene: 1. Germline assignment: CDR1 LGHNA and CDR2 YNFKEQ. This CDR3 comprises 16 residues. The CDR3 DNA follows: TGTGCCAGCAGCCAAGATGGGACTAGCGGCTCCTACGAGCAGTACTTC. This translates into CASSQDGTSGSYEQYF.

The chain is built from TRBV7-9 and TRBJ2-3; 7 nucleotides agree with TRBD2. The V gene's germline CDR1 is SEHNR and CDR2 FQNEAQ (reference sequence). The CDR3 loop spans 16 amino acids. V was clipped by 0 bases and J by 2 bases; unmatched bases: 5. The CDR3 reads CASSLAGTTPTDTQYF. DNA of the CDR3: TGTGCCAGCAGCTTAGCCGGGACTACTCCCACAGATACGCAGTATTTT.

This chain links TRBV5-1 with TRBJ1-2; tentatively, D is TRBD1 (5 bases). The CDR3 runs to 13 residues. Germline V gene sequence: CDR1 SGHRS, CDR2 YFSETQ. V was cut by 4 bases and J by 2 bases, with 9 bases left in between. Here the CDR3 reads CASSHRDNYGYTF. For the CDR3, the DNA is TGCGCCAGCAGCCATAGGGACAACTATGGCTACACCTTC.

The chain uses TRBV19 and TRBJ1-1; 7 positions match TRBD1. J lost 7 bases, V lost 0 bases, and 5 bases had no gene match. Germline V gene sequence: CDR1 LNHDA, CDR2 SQIVND (reference sequence). The CDR3 consists of 14 residues. The CDR3 here is CASSIEQGGVEAFF. In DNA, the CDR3 is TGTGCCAGTAGTATAGAGCAGGGGGGAGTTGAAGCTTTCTTT.

The chain carries TRBV10-3 and TRBJ1-5, with unresolved D. CDR1 ENHRY and CDR2 SYGVKD come from the germline V gene. Trimming left V 3 bases short and J 0 bases short, with 9 bases between. The length of the CDR3 is 15 residues. The CDR3 is CAISEETYSNQPQHF. In nucleotides, the CDR3 is TGTGCCATCAGTGAAGAAACTTATAGCAATCAGCCCCAGCATTTT.

A few counts support this clone. V and J are TRBV7-2 and TRBJ2-7; TRBD2 matches at 9 bases. The CDR3 loop spans 14 amino acids. Losses at the gene ends were 8 bases for V and 0 bases for J; bases not matched to a gene: 5. In germline, CDR1 is SGHTA, CDR2 FQGNSA. The CDR3 sequence is CASVRTSDSYEQYF. CDR3 in DNA: TGTGCCAGCGTCAGGACTAGCGACTCCTACGAGCAGTACTTC. Full variable domain (outside the CDR3, taken from reference TRBV7-2 and TRBJ2-7): GAGVSQSPSNKVTEKGKDVELRCDPISGHTALYWYRQSLGQGLEFLIYFQGNSAPDKSGLPSDRFSAERTGGSVSTLTIQRTQQEDSAVYLCASVRTSDSYEQYFGPGTRLTVT.

The chain recombines TRBV7-9 with TRBJ2-3, with a weak D call TRBD2 (5 bases). Deletions cut 5 bases from V and 5 bases from J, with 17 bases between. CDR1 and CDR2 from the germline V gene are SEHNR and FQNEAQ (reference sequence). The CDR3 has 15 amino acids. The CDR3 loop reads CASSQTGVDGDTQYF. The CDR3 bases are TGTGCCAGCAGCCAAACCGGGGTCGATGGAGATACGCAGTATTTT.

This sequence joins TRBV20-1 and TRBJ2-1; D is tentatively TRBD1 or TRBD2 (7 bases each). CDR3 length: 11 amino acids. Germline CDR1 DFQATT, CDR2 SNEGSKA (reference sequence). The ends were cut back, 6 bases at V and 9 bases at J, with 12 bases in the middle. This CDR3 reads CSARGGGEQFF. The CDR3 DNA sequence: TGCAGTGCCAGGGGGGGAGGTGAGCAGTTCTTC.

The V gene is TRBV19, the J gene TRBJ2-7; 7 nucleotides line up with TRBD1. V trimming: 4 bases; J trimming: 4 bases; junction bases outside the gene matches: 7. This CDR3 region has 14 residues. Germline loops: CDR1 LNHDA, CDR2 SQIVND (reference sequence). CDR3 in DNA: TGTGCCAGTAGTACTCGCGAGGGGGCGTACGAGCAGTACTTC. Translation: CASSTREGAYEQYF.

V is TRBV12-5 and J is TRBJ2-3, with D uncertain. The CDR3 loop spans 14 amino acids. From germline, CDR1 is LGHNT and CDR2 FRNRAP. V was shortened by 2 bases and J by 0 bases, with 6 bases between the two germline ends. CDR3 protein: CASGLLGSTDTQYF. The DNA for the CDR3 is TGTGCTAGTGGTTTGTTGGGAAGCACAGATACGCAGTATTTT.

The chain links TRBV18 to TRBJ2-2; TRBD1 agrees at 11 bases. V trimming: 4 bases; J trimming: 1 base; junction bases outside the gene matches: 2. There are 16 residues in the CDR3. The germline V gene encodes CDR1 KGHSH and CDR2 LQKENI. As DNA, the CDR3 is TGTGCCAGCTCACGGACAGGGGGCGAGAACACCGGGGAGCTGTTTTTT. Its translation: CASSRTGGENTGELFF.

This chain connects TRBV5-4 to TRBJ2-3; TRBD2 matches 11 bases. The CDR3 totals 18 residues. With V trimmed by 4 bases and J by 5 bases, 15 bases remained unmatched. Germline CDR1 SGHNT, CDR2 YYREEE (reference sequence). The CDR3 DNA is TGTGCCAGCAGCCAAAAAAAACTAGCGGGGGTAAACGTAGATACGCAGTATTTT. Encoded protein: CASSQKKLAGVNVDTQYF.

The J gene is TRBJ1-4, the V gene TRBV29-1; the match to TRBD1 covers 7 bases. The germline gives CDR1 SQVTM, CDR2 ANQGSEA. CDR3 length equals 13 residues. J lost 8 bases, V lost 2 bases, and 5 bases had no gene match. The CDR3 DNA follows: TGCAGCGTTGAAAAGGGGGCCGGAGAAAAACTGTTTTTT. It codes for CSVEKGAGEKLFF.

DNA for the CDR3: TGTGCCAGCAGCTTAGACACAGGAGGCAATCAGCCCCAGCATTTT. The encoded protein is CASSLDTGGNQPQHF. The genes are TRBV7-9 and TRBJ1-5; TRBD1 might be the D (5 bases). Germline V gene sequence: CDR1 SEHNR, CDR2 FQNEAQ (reference sequence). V was cut by 1 base and J by 2 bases, with 9 bases left in between. The CDR3 is 15 amino acids.

The V and J genes are TRBV10-1 and TRBJ2-3; D gene ambiguous. CDR3 length equals 14 residues. The V gene's germline CDR1 is WNHNN and CDR2 SYGVQD (reference sequence). V dropped 0 bases and J dropped 6 bases, with 10 bases sitting between them. This CDR3 reads CASSESTAADTQYF. CDR3 bases: TGCGCCAGCAGTGAGTCGACGGCAGCCGATACGCAGTATTTT.

This clone was observed once. The chain has TRBV6-6 and TRBJ2-1; 9 bases are shared with TRBD2. This CDR3 region has 16 residues. CDR1 is MNHNY and CDR2 is SVGAGI in the germline V gene (reference sequence). The J segment lost 5 bases and the V segment lost 0 bases, leaving 5 bases of the junction unmatched. The chain's CDR3 is CASSYSRGGANNEQFF. The CDR3 DNA reads as TGTGCCAGCAGTTACTCGCGGGGGGGGGCGAACAATGAGCAGTTCTTC.

This clone appeared a few times. The chain recombines TRBV6-1 with TRBJ2-7, with a possible D match to TRBD1 (5 bases). The germline CDR1 and CDR2 sequences are MNHNS and SASEGT. The CDR3 covers 15 residues. V was cut by 2 bases and J by 9 bases, with 20 bases left in between. CDR3 sequence (DNA): TGTGCCAGCAGTGAAAGGTTGGGGCTCAGTCAAGGGCAGTACTTC. Amino acid sequence: CASSERLGLSQGQYF.

This chain uses TRBV6-4 with TRBJ2-1; 8 bases are shared with TRBD2. CDR3 length: 15 residues. After removal of 4 bases from V and 6 bases from J, the junction contained 8 bases not matched to a gene. Germline V gene data show CDR1 as MRHNA and CDR2 as SNTAGT. CDR3 sequence: CASSGASGRGNEQFF. CDR3 nucleotides: TGTGCCAGCAGTGGAGCGAGCGGGAGAGGCAATGAGCAGTTCTTC.

The count of this clone is one. The chain couples TRBV5-6 to TRBJ2-2; the D gene is possibly TRBD1 (6 bases). This CDR3 contains 18 residues. Germline CDR1 and CDR2: SGHDT and YYEEEE. Trimming removed 3 bases at V and 0 bases at J, with 18 bases between. Written as DNA, the CDR3 is TGTGCCAGCAGCTCTTACCGATACGACAGGCCGAACACCGGGGAGCTGTTTTTT. This codes for CASSSYRYDRPNTGELFF.

The chain has TRBV4-3 and TRBJ1-2, with D tentatively TRBD1 (5 bases). Trimming pared 0 bases from V and 8 bases from J, leaving 16 bases between. The CDR3 sequence is 15 residues long. The germline V gene encodes CDR1 LGHNA and CDR2 YSLEER. The CDR3 protein is CASSQEGQGSGGYTF. CDR3 in DNA: TGCGCCAGCAGCCAAGAAGGGCAGGGATCGGGGGGCTACACCTTC.

The chain couples TRBV30 to TRBJ2-5; D remains ambiguous. This CDR3 has 11 residues. Germline CDR1 reads GTSNPN; CDR2 reads SVGIG (reference sequence). Trimming took off 2 bases at V and 5 bases at J, with 6 bases between the two ends. In nucleotides, the CDR3 is TGTGCCTGGAGTCCTAGGGAGACCCAGTACTTC. It is translated as CAWSPRETQYF.

The rearrangement joins TRBV29-1 to TRBJ2-3; D remains ambiguous. The CDR3 loop spans 13 amino acids. V was trimmed by 3 bases and J by 2 bases, leaving 9 bases between them. Germline V lookup: CDR1 SQVTM, CDR2 ANQGSEA. The CDR3 sequence is CSVDFLATDTQYF. CDR3 nucleotide sequence: TGCAGCGTTGATTTTTTAGCCACAGATACGCAGTATTTT.

The chain carries TRBV11-3 and TRBJ1-5; D unclear. V was clipped by 2 bases and J by 0 bases, with 11 bases between them. CDR3 size: 16 residues. Germline CDR1 SGHNT, CDR2 YENEEA. CDR3 coding DNA: TGTGCCAGCAGCTTACCTCATTCCAGTAGCAATCAGCCCCAGCATTTT. Amino acid sequence: CASSLPHSSSNQPQHF.

In this sample, this clone turned up once. The rearrangement uses TRBV19 and TRBJ2-7, with D uncertain. V lost 4 bases and J lost 2, with 9 bases in between. Germline V gene lookup returns CDR1 LNHDA and CDR2 SQIVND (reference sequence). The CDR3 length is 13 residues. For the CDR3, the DNA is TGTGCCAGTAGTAGCAGGTCCACCTACGAGCAGTACTTC. Translating gives CASSSRSTYEQYF.